This entry is about one TCR beta chain. This sample stems from a study of control samples from healthy donors and cancer patients. The table came from immunoSEQ multiplex PCR; TCRdb's copy has only in-frame clones and leaves some out. The data show more than 140,000 clones, 94% seen once. Germline V gene data show CDR1 as SGHAT and CDR2 as FQNNGV. The V and J ends lost 5 bases and 9 bases respectively, with 23 bases between them. This CDR3 region has 15 residues. The sequencing input was blood. The TCR was taken from a man aged 35-49 years in good health. The rearrangement joins TRBV11-2 to TRBJ2-7; no firm D call. The DNA for the CDR3 is TGTGCCAGCAGCGCCATTCGAGGCACCAGAATAGGGCAGTACTTC. It translates to CASSAIRGTRIGQYF.